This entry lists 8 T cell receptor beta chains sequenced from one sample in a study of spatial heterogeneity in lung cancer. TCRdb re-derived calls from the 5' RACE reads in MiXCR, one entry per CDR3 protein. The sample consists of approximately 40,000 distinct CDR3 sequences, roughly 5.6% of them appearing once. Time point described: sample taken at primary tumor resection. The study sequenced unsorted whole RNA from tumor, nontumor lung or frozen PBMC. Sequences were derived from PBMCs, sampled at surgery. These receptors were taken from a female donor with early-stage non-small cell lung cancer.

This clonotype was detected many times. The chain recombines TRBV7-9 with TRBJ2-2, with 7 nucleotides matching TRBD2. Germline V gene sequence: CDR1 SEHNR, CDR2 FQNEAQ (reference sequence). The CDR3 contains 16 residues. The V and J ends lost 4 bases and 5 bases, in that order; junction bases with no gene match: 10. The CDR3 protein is CASSSMWTRETGELFF. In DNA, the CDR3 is TGTGCCAGCAGCTCCATGTGGACTAGAGAGACCGGGGAGCTGTTTTTT. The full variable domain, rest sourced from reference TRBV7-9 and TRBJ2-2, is DTGVSQNPRHKITKRGQNVTFRCDPISEHNRLYWYRQTLGQGPEFLTYFQNEAQLEKSRLLSDRFSAERPKGSFSTLEIQRTEQGDSAMYLCASSSMWTRETGELFFGEGSRLTVL.

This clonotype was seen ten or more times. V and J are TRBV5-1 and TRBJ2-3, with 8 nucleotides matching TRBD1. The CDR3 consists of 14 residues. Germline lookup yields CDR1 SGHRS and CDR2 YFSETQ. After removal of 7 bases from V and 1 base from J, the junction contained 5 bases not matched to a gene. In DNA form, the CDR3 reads TGCGCCAGCTCACAGGGGGACGGCACAGATACGCAGTATTTT. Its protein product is CASSQGDGTDTQYF.

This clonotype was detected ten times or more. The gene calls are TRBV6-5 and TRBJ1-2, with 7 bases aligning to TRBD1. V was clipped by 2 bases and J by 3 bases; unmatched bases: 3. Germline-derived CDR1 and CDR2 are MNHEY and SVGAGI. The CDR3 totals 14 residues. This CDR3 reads CASSYRDSDYGYTF. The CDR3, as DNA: TGTGCCAGCAGTTACCGGGACAGTGACTATGGCTACACCTTC.

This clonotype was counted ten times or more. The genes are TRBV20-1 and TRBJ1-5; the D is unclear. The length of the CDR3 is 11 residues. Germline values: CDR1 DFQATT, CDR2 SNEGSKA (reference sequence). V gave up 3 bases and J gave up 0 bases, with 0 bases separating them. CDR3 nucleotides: TGCAGTGCTAGTAGCAATCAGCCCCAGCATTTT. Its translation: CSASSNQPQHF.

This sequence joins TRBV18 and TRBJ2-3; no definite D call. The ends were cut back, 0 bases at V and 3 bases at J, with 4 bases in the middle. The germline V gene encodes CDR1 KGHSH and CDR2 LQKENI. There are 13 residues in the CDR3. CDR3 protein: CASSPPATDTQYF. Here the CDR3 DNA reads TGTGCCAGCTCACCACCGGCTACAGATACGCAGTATTTT.

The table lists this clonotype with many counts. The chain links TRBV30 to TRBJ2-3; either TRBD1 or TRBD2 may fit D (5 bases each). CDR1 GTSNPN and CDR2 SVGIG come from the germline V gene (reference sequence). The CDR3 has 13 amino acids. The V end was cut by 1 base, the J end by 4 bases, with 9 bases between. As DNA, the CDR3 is TGTGCCTGGAGTGCCGGGACGGCAGATACGCAGTATTTT. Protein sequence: CAWSAGTADTQYF.

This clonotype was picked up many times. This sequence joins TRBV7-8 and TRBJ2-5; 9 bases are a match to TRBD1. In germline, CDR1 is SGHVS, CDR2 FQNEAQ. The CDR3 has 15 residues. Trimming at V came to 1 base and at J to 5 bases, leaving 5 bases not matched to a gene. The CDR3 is CASSLGTGGLETQYF. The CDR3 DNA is TGTGCCAGCAGCTTAGGCACAGGGGGCTTGGAGACCCAGTACTTC.

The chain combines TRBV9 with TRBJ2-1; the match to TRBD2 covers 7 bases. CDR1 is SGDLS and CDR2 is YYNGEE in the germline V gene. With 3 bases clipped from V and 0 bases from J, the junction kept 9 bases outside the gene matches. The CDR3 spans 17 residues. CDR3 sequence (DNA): TGTGCCAGCAGCGGTAATCGAGGCGGGAGCTCCTACAATGAGCAGTTCTTC. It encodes CASSGNRGGSSYNEQFF. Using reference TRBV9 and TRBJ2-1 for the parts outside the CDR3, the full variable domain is DSGVTQTPKHLITATGQRVTLRCSPRSGDLSVYWYQQSLDQGLQFLIQYYNGEERAKGNILERFSAQQFPDLHSELNLSSLELGDSALYFCASSGNRGGSSYNEQFFGPGTRLTVL.